The clone carrying this T cell receptor beta chain was seen only once. Its antigen is not known. The CDR3 has 15 residues. V was cut by 2 bases and J by 3 bases, with 11 bases left in between. From germline, CDR1 is SGHRS and CDR2 YFSETQ. The data were obtained in a study of brain T cells in children with intractable seizures. The time point is: blood from clinic visit 5 months post-surgery; TSC patient then seizure free. Surgery cases with the highest brain T cell transcript signatures were chosen for sequencing. Pre-surgery treatment included at least one anti-epileptic drug. Assay: immunoSEQ multiplex PCR; the TCRdb copy retains only in-frame clones and omits some. The repertoire holds 300,000 to 400,000 clones, with about 94% as singletons. Study results and limitations: Patients' HCMV serostatus was unknown; virus specificity rests on CDR3 similarity alone. Pre-surgery blood may have been undersampled, hiding some clones.

The rearrangement links TRBV5-1 to TRBJ2-2; no clear D gene. The specimen was peripheral blood, collected approximately 5 months after surgery. The clonotype originates from a boy younger than two with tuberous sclerosis and intractable seizures. CDR3 region: CASSFIRTDTGELFF. Written as DNA, the CDR3 is TGCGCCAGCAGCTTTATTAGAACGGACACCGGGGAGCTGTTTTTT.